Presented here are 24 T cell receptor beta chains from one specimen sequenced in a study of monozygotic twins with cystic fibrosis. TCRdb's copy holds only in-frame clones and misses some; the assay was immunoSEQ multiplex PCR. Of 20,000 to 25,000 clones in the sample, less than 98% were seen once. Source material: blood. The receptors originated from a girl aged 5-17 years with cystic fibrosis.

The chain has TRBV6-4 and TRBJ2-7; the match to TRBD1 covers 7 bases. Trimming took 0 bases from V and 0 from J; bases not matched to a gene: 5. The CDR3 has 16 residues. The germline V gene encodes CDR1 MRHNA and CDR2 SNTAGT. CDR3 bases: TGTGCCAGCAGTGACTCCGGGACAGAGAACTCCTACGAGCAGTACTTC. It encodes CASSDSGTENSYEQYF.

The V gene is TRBV30, the J gene TRBJ2-7; the D gene is possibly TRBD1 (5 bases). CDR3 length equals 12 residues. The germline gives CDR1 GTSNPN, CDR2 SVGIG (reference sequence). Trimming removed 1 base from V and 12 bases from J, with 16 bases in between. The CDR3 region has the DNA TGTGCCTGGAGTGCCCCATCGGACAACCGGTACTTC. Translating gives CAWSAPSDNRYF.

V and J are TRBV2 and TRBJ1-2; maybe TRBD1 (5 bases). Germline-derived CDR1 and CDR2 are SNHLY and FYNNEI. This CDR3 is 15 amino acids long. V lost 4 bases and J lost 5, with 17 bases in between. The CDR3: CASSVRTLLLYGYTF. In nucleotides, the CDR3 is TGTGCCAGCAGTGTTAGGACACTACTCCTATATGGCTACACCTTC. Complete variable domain (other parts from reference TRBV2 and TRBJ1-2): EPEVTQTPSHQVTQMGQEVILRCVPISNHLYFYWYRQILGQKVEFLVSFYNNEISEKSEIFDDQFSVERPDGSNFTLKIRSTKLEDSAMYFCASSVRTLLLYGYTFGSGTRLTVV.

This clone is a singleton in its sample. The chain uses TRBV7-9 and TRBJ2-1; weak D call: TRBD2 (5 bases). This CDR3 contains 15 residues. The germline CDR1 and CDR2 sequences are SEHNR and FQNEAQ (reference sequence). V dropped 5 bases and J dropped 7 bases, with 18 bases sitting between them. This CDR3 is CASSRSGLALNEQFF. The CDR3 bases are TGTGCCAGCAGCCGCAGCGGCTTGGCGTTGAATGAGCAGTTCTTC.

V and J are TRBV7-2 and TRBJ1-1; D gene uncertain. V was shortened by 3 bases and J by 4 bases, with 15 bases between the two germline ends. Per the germline V gene, CDR1 is SGHTA and CDR2 is FQGNSA. This CDR3 region has 15 residues. DNA of the CDR3: TGTGCCAGCAGCTTCGACTCAAGGGCGGGCACTGAAGCTTTCTTT. It yields the protein CASSFDSRAGTEAFF.

This chain links TRBV5-5 with TRBJ2-5; no firm D call. V lost 4 bases, J lost 5 bases, and 9 bases lay in between. Germline CDR1 and CDR2: SGHKS and YYEKEE (reference sequence). This CDR3 has 12 amino acids. As DNA, the CDR3 is TGTGCCAGCAGCCCCACGCGGGAGACCCAGTACTTC. Amino acids: CASSPTRETQYF.

V and J are TRBV7-9 and TRBJ2-7; D not certain. Deletions cut 4 bases from V and 6 bases from J, with 22 bases between. The CDR3 is 16 residues long. Germline V CDR1 and CDR2: SEHNR, FQNEAQ (reference sequence). For the CDR3, the DNA is TGTGCCAGCAGCTCCCATCCGATGGACGGAGAAGGCGAGCAGTACTTC. It yields the protein CASSSHPMDGEGEQYF.

The chain carries TRBV19 and TRBJ1-5; D may be TRBD1 (6 bases). Germline V gives CDR1 LNHDA, CDR2 SQIVND (reference sequence). The CDR3 runs to 15 residues. V was shortened by 3 bases and J by 2 bases, with 11 bases between the two germline ends. CDR3: CASSIPRGGNQPQHF. The CDR3 DNA reads TGTGCCAGTAGTATCCCCAGGGGAGGCAATCAGCCCCAGCATTTT.

The chain couples TRBV7-2 to TRBJ1-2; D not certain. Trimming removed 5 bases at V and 1 base at J, with 14 bases between. Germline CDR1 is SGHTA and CDR2 is FQGNSA. The CDR3 is 15 residues long. This CDR3 reads CASSHDSMGNYGYTF. The CDR3 DNA is TGTGCCAGCAGCCACGACTCGATGGGTAACTATGGCTACACCTTC.

This chain joins TRBV9 and TRBJ1-1; D possibly corresponds to TRBD1 (5 bases). This CDR3 contains 14 residues. CDR1 SGDLS and CDR2 YYNGEE come from the germline V gene. Deletions cut 0 bases from V and 4 bases from J, with 10 bases between. The CDR3 reads CASSVARGGTEAFF. Here the CDR3 DNA reads TGTGCCAGCAGCGTAGCTAGGGGAGGCACTGAAGCTTTCTTT.

The chain has TRBV18 and TRBJ1-1; tentative D call: TRBD1 (5 bases). This CDR3 contains 15 residues. Germline V gene data show CDR1 as KGHSH and CDR2 as LQKENI. The ends were cut back, 6 bases at V and 3 bases at J, with 17 bases in the middle. In DNA, the CDR3 is TGTGCCAGCTCCCGACAGTGGCAAGGGGACACTGAAGCTTTCTTT. Protein product: CASSRQWQGDTEAFF.

The chain joins TRBV5-1 to TRBJ2-5; 9 bases match TRBD2. Germline CDR1 SGHRS, CDR2 YFSETQ. The CDR3 is 15 residues long. Losses at the gene ends were 4 bases for V and 1 base for J; bases not matched to a gene: 5. This CDR3 is CASSAGTSSQETQYF. In DNA, the CDR3 is TGCGCCAGCAGCGCCGGGACTAGCTCCCAAGAGACCCAGTACTTC.

This clone occurred once. The genes are TRBV18 and TRBJ2-1, with 12 bases lining up with TRBD1. Germline loops: CDR1 KGHSH, CDR2 LQKENI. The CDR3 runs to 16 residues. V shed 6 bases and J 5 bases; nucleotides not matched to a gene: 8. CDR3 bases: TGTGCCAGCTCGCTACCGGGACAGGGGGCCCACAATGAGCAGTTCTTC. Its protein product is CASSLPGQGAHNEQFF. Filled out from reference TRBV18 and TRBJ2-1, the complete variable domain reads NAGVMQNPRHLVRRRGQEARLRCSPMKGHSHVYWYRQLPEEGLKFMVYLQKENIIDESGMPKERFSAEFPKEGPSILRIQQVVRGDSAAYFCASSLPGQGAHNEQFFGPGTRLTVL.

This clone was counted once. The chain recombines TRBV29-1 with TRBJ2-7; possibly TRBD1 for D (6 bases). The ends were cut back, 7 bases at V and 2 bases at J, with 12 bases in the middle. The length of the CDR3 is 12 residues. CDR1 is SQVTM and CDR2 is ANQGSEA in the germline V gene. The CDR3 DNA is TGCAGCGCGGACCGGGACACCTACGAGCAGTACTTC. Protein: CSADRDTYEQYF.

This clone was picked up one time. CDR3 residues: CAWSVAGVSEQYV. The CDR3 DNA is TGTGCCTGGAGTGTAGCGGGCGTAAGCGAGCAGTACGTC. The chain is built from TRBV30 and TRBJ2-7; tentatively, D is TRBD2 (6 bases). The CDR3 totals 13 residues. Trimming stripped 0 bases from V and 6 bases from J, with 12 bases between. CDR1 is GTSNPN, CDR2 SVGIG, per germline (reference sequence).

V usage is TRBV27 and J usage is TRBJ2-3; 12 nucleotides match TRBD1. The length of the CDR3 is 15 residues. After removal of 5 bases from V and 4 bases from J, the junction contained 4 bases not matched to a gene. From germline, CDR1 is MNHEY and CDR2 SMNVEV (reference sequence). The CDR3 coding sequence is TGTGCCAGCAGTGCGGGACAGGGGGCCGCAGATACGCAGTATTTT. Translation: CASSAGQGAADTQYF.

This chain uses TRBV19 with TRBJ2-7, with 11 bases identical to TRBD2. The J segment lost 6 bases and the V segment lost 7 bases, leaving 2 bases of the junction unmatched. CDR1 and CDR2 (germline): LNHDA, SQIVND (reference sequence). The CDR3 runs to 12 residues. CDR3 DNA: TGTGCCAGTAAAGGGACTAGCGGCGAGCAGTACTTC. Its translation is CASKGTSGEQYF. The full variable domain, in which reference TRBV19 and TRBJ2-7 provide the parts outside the CDR3, is DGGITQSPKYLFRKEGQNVTLSCEQNLNHDAMYWYRQDPGQGLRLIYYSQIVNDFQKGDIAEGYSVSREKKESFPLTVTSAQKNPTAFYLCASKGTSGEQYFGPGTRLTVT.

The chain carries TRBV10-2 and TRBJ2-1, with D unresolved. V was clipped by 3 bases and J by 9 bases, with 6 bases between them. Germline assignment: CDR1 WSHSY and CDR2 SAAADI. This CDR3 comprises 11 residues. The CDR3 nucleotides read TGCGCCAGCAGTGAAATGATTGAGCAGTTCTTC. Translating it yields CASSEMIEQFF.

This chain joins TRBV28 and TRBJ2-2; D call uncertain. This CDR3 contains 15 residues. Trimming stripped 5 bases from V and 0 bases from J, with 10 bases between. Germline V gives CDR1 MDHEN, CDR2 SYDVKM. The CDR3 nucleotides read TGTGCCAGCAGTCGAGGCTACCCGAACACCGGGGAGCTGTTTTTT. As protein: CASSRGYPNTGELFF. Full variable domain (remainder filled in from reference TRBV28 and TRBJ2-2): DVKVTQSSRYLVKRTGEKVFLECVQDMDHENMFWYRQDPGLGLRLIYFSYDVKMKEKGDIPEGYSVSREKKERFSLILESASTNQTSMYLCASSRGYPNTGELFFGEGSRLTVL.

The gene calls are TRBV5-6 and TRBJ2-1; D possibly corresponds to TRBD2 (5 bases). Germline V CDR1 and CDR2: SGHDT, YYEEEE. V was pared by 4 bases and J by 1 base, with 12 bases between. The CDR3 spans 15 residues. The CDR3 DNA reads as TGTGCCAGCAGCGGAGGCAGGTTTTCCTACAATGAGCAGTTCTTC. Amino acids: CASSGGRFSYNEQFF.

The gene calls are TRBV5-1 and TRBJ1-2; D ambiguous. Trimming took 1 base from V and 6 from J, leaving 16 bases between them. The CDR3 runs to 15 residues. Germline CDR1 reads SGHRS; CDR2 reads YFSETQ. The CDR3 nucleotides are TGCGCCAGCAGCTTGACAGCCAATTCTGGGGATGGCTACACCTTC. This gives the protein CASSLTANSGDGYTF.

The rearrangement uses TRBV10-2 and TRBJ2-1; 10 bases match TRBD2. Losses at the gene ends were 6 bases for V and 8 bases for J; bases not matched to a gene: 7. CDR3 length: 14 amino acids. CDR1 and CDR2 from the germline V gene are WSHSY and SAAADI. CDR3 bases: TGCGCCAGCAGCCCTAGCGGGAGTAGGCATGAGCAGTTCTTC. Encoded protein: CASSPSGSRHEQFF.

The chain couples TRBV4-1 to TRBJ1-2; D not certain. The V and J ends lost 5 bases and 4 bases respectively, with 14 bases between them. Germline CDR1 is MGHRA and CDR2 is YSYEKL. There are 14 residues in the CDR3. CDR3 in DNA: TGCGCCAGCAGCGGGTTAGGGAGGAGCTATGGCTACACCTTC. Its protein is CASSGLGRSYGYTF.

The rearrangement uses TRBV19 and TRBJ1-1; D is perhaps TRBD1 (6 bases). CDR3 length: 12 residues. Germline V CDR1 and CDR2: LNHDA, SQIVND (reference sequence). V lost 7 bases and J 7 bases, leaving 13 bases between the germline ends. The chain's CDR3 is CASIDRRGEAFF. The CDR3 nucleotides read TGTGCCAGTATTGACAGGAGAGGTGAAGCTTTCTTT. Based on the CDR3 plus reference TRBV19 and TRBJ1-1, the full variable domain is DGGITQSPKYLFRKEGQNVTLSCEQNLNHDAMYWYRQDPGQGLRLIYYSQIVNDFQKGDIAEGYSVSREKKESFPLTVTSAQKNPTAFYLCASIDRRGEAFFGQGTRLTVV.